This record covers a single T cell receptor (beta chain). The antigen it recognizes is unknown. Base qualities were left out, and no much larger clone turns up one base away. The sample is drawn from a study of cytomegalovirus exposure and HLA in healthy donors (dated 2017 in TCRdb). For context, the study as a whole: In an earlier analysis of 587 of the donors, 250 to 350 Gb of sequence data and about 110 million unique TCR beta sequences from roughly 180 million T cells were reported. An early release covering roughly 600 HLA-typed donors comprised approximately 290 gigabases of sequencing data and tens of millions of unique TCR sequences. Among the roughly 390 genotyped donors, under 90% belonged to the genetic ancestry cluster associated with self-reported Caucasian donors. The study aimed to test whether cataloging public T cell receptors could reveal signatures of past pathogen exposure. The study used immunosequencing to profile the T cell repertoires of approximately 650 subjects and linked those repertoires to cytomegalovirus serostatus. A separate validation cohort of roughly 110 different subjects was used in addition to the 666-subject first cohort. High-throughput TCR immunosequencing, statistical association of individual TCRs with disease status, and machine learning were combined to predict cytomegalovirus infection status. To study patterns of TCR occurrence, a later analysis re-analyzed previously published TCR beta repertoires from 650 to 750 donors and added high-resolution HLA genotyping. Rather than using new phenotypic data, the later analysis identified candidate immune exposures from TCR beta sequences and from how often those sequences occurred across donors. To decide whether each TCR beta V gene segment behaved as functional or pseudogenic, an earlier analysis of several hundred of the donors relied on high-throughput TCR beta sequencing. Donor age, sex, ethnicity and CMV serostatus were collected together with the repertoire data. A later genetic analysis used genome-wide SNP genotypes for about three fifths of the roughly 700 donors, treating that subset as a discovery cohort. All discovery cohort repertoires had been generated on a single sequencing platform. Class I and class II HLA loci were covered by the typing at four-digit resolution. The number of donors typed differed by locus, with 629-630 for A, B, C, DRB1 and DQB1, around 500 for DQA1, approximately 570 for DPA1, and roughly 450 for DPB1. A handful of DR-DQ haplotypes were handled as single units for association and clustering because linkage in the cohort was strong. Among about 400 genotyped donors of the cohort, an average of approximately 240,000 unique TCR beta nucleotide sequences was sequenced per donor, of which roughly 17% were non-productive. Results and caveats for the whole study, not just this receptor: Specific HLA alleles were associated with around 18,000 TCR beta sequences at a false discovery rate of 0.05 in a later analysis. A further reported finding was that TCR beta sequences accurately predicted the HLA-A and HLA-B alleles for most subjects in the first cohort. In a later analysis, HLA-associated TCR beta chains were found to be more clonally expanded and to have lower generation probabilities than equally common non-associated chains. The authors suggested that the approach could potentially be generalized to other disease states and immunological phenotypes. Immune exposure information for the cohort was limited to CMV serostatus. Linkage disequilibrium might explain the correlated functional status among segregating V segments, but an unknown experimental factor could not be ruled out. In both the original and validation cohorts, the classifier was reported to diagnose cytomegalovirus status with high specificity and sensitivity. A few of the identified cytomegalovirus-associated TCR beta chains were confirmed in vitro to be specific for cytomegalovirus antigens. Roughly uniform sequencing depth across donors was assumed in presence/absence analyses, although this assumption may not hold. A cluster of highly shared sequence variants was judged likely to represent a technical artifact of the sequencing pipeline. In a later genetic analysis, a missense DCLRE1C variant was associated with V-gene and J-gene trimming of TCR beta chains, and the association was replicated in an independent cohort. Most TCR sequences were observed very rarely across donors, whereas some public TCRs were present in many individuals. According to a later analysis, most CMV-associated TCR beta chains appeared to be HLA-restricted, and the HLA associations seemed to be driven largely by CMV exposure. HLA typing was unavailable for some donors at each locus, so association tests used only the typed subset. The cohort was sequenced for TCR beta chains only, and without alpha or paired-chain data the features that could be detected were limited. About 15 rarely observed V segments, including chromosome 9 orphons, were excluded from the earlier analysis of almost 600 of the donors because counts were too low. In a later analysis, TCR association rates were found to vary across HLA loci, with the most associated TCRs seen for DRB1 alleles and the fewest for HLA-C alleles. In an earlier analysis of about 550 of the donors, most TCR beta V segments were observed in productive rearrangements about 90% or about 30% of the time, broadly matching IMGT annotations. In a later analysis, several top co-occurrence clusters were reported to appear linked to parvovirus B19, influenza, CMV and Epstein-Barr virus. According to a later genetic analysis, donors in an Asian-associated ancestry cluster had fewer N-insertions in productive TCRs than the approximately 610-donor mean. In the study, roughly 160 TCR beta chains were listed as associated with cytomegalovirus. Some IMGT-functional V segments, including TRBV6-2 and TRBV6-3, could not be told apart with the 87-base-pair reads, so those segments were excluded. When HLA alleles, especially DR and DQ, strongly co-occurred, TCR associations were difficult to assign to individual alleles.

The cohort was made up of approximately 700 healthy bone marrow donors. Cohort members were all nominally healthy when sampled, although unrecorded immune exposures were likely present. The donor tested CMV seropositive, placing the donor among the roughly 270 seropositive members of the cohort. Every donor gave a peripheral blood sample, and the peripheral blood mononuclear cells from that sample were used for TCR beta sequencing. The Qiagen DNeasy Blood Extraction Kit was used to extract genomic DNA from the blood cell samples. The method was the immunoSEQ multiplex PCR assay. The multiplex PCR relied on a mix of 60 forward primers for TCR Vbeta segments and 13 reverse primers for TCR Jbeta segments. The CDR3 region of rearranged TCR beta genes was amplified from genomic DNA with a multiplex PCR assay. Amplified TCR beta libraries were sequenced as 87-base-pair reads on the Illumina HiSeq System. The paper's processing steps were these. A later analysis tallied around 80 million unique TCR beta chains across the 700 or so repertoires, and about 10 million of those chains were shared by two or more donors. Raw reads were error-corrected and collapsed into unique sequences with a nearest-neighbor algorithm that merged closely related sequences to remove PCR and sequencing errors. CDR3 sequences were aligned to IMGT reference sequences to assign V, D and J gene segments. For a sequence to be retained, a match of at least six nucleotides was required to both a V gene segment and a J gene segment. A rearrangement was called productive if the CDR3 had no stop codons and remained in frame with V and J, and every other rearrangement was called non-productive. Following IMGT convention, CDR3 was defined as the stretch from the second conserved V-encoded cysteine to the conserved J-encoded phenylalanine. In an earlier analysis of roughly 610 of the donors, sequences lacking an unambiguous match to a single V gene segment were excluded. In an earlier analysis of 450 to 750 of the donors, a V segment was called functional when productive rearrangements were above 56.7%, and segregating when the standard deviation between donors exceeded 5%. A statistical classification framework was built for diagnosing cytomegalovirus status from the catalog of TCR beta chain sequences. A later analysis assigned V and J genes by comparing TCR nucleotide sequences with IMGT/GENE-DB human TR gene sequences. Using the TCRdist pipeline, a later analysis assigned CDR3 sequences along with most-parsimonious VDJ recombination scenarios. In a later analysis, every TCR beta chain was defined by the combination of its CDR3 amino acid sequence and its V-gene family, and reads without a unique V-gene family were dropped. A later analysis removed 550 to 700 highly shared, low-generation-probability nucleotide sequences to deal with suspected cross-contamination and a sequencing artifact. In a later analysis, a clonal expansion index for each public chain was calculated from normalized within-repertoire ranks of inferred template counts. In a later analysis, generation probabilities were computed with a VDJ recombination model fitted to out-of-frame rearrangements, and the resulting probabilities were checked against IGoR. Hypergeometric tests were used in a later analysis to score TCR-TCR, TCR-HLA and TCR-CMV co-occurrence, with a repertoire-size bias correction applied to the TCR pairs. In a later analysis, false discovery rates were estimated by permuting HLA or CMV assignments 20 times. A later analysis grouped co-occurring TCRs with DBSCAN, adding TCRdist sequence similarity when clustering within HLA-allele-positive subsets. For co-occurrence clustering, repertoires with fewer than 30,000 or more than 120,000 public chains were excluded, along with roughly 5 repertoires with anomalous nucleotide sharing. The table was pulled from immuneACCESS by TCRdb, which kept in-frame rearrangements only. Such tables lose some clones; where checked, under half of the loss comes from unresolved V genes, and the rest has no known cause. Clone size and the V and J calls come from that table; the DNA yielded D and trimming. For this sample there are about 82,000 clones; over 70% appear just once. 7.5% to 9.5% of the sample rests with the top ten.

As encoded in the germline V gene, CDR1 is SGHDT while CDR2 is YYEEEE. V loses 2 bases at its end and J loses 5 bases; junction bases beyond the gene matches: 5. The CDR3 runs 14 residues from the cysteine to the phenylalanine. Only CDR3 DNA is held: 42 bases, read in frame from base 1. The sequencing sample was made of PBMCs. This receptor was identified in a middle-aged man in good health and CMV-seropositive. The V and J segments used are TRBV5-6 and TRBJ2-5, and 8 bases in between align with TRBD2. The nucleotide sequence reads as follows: TGTGCCAGCAGCTTAGCTAGCGGGCGGGAGACCCAGTACTTC. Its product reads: CASSLASGRETQYF.